The 9 T cell receptor beta chains below all came from one sample that was sequenced in a study of blood T cell repertoires in COVID-19. The assay was immunoSEQ multiplex PCR, and TCRdb's table has in-frame clones only and misses some. The repertoire holds 310,000 or so clones, 89% seen once, with over 9% in the top ten. Sequences were obtained from PBMCs or T cells enriched from blood (not recorded which). These receptors were obtained from a woman aged 40 to 49 who had recovered from COVID-19.

Here the CDR3 reads CASSQEGAASETQYF. In nucleotides, the CDR3 is TGTGCCAGCAGCCAAGAGGGCGCAGCAAGCGAGACCCAGTACTTC. The chain carries TRBV3-1 (or the pseudogene TRBV3-2) and TRBJ2-5, with D hard to call. There are 15 residues in the CDR3. Germline CDR1 reads LGHDT; CDR2 reads YNNKEL (reference sequence). V lost 0 bases and J 5 bases, leaving 13 bases between the germline ends.

The gene calls are TRBV7-2 and TRBJ2-3, with D perhaps TRBD2 (5 bases). Germline CDR1 and CDR2: SGHTA and FQGNSA. The CDR3 sequence is 15 residues long. The V gene lost 1 base and the J gene lost 3 bases, with 11 bases spanning the gap. The CDR3 sequence: CASSLGGGPTDTQYF. CDR3 DNA: TGTGCCAGCAGCTTAGGCGGCGGGCCGACAGATACGCAGTATTTT.

This chain joins TRBV2 and TRBJ2-1; a weak D match, TRBD2 (5 bases). Germline loops: CDR1 SNHLY, CDR2 FYNNEI. V shed 8 bases and J shed 6 bases, with 17 bases lying between them. The CDR3 length is 14 residues. Here the CDR3 DNA reads TGTGCCAGCTACCCAGCGGAGGCTACCAATGAGCAGTTCTTC. Its protein is CASYPAEATNEQFF. The full variable domain, rest sourced from reference TRBV2 and TRBJ2-1, is EPEVTQTPSHQVTQMGQEVILRCVPISNHLYFYWYRQILGQKVEFLVSFYNNEISEKSEIFDDQFSVERPDGSNFTLKIRSTKLEDSAMYFCASYPAEATNEQFFGPGTRLTVL.

V is TRBV19 and J is TRBJ1-4; 9 bases map to TRBD1. The germline V gene encodes CDR1 LNHDA and CDR2 SQIVND (reference sequence). The CDR3 runs to 15 residues. V trimming: 5 bases; J trimming: 5 bases; junction bases outside the gene matches: 6. The CDR3 DNA follows: TGTGCCAGTAGTGTGGACAGGGGATTGAATGAAAAACTGTTTTTT. Amino acids: CASSVDRGLNEKLFF.

The V call is TRBV18, the J call TRBJ1-6, with D hard to call. The CDR3 contains 15 residues. The V gene lost 4 bases and the J gene lost 0 bases, with 7 bases spanning the gap. Germline V gene data show CDR1 as KGHSH and CDR2 as LQKENI. The CDR3 here is CASSLQSSYNSPLHF. The CDR3 DNA reads TGTGCCAGCTCACTACAGAGCTCCTATAATTCACCCCTCCACTTT.

The genes are TRBV10-3 and TRBJ1-2, with TRBD1 identical over 11 bases. This CDR3 spans 16 amino acids. CDR1 ENHRY and CDR2 SYGVKD come from the germline V gene. J lost 4 bases, V lost 6 bases, and 10 bases had no gene match. The CDR3 DNA sequence: TGTGCCATCAGCCCGGAGGACAGGGGGCCGGGCTATGGCTACACCTTC. This gives the protein CAISPEDRGPGYGYTF.

V and J are TRBV19 and TRBJ2-5; 7 nucleotides match TRBD1. Germline V gene data show CDR1 as LNHDA and CDR2 as SQIVND (reference sequence). V lost 5 bases, J lost 2 bases, and 11 bases stayed unmatched. The CDR3 spans 16 residues. The CDR3 sequence is CASSPHRTGAQETQYF. The CDR3 coding sequence is TGTGCCAGTAGTCCTCACCGGACAGGCGCACAAGAGACCCAGTACTTC.

As for this clone: Distinct nucleotide sequences in the sample also encode this CDR3. The genes are TRBV7-2 and TRBJ2-3; D perhaps matches TRBD2 (5 bases). The CDR3 extends over 14 amino acids. The germline V and J ends were trimmed by 1 base and 3 bases, with 8 bases remaining between them. CDR1 SGHTA and CDR2 FQGNSA come from the germline V gene. The CDR3 is CASSLGRGTDTQYF. The DNA for the CDR3 is TGTGCCAGCAGCTTAGGCCGGGGAACAGATACGCAGTATTTT. The entire variable domain, with the rest obtained from reference TRBV7-2 and TRBJ2-3, is as follows: GAGVSQSPSNKVTEKGKDVELRCDPISGHTALYWYRQSLGQGLEFLIYFQGNSAPDKSGLPSDRFSAERTGGSVSTLTIQRTQQEDSAVYLCASSLGRGTDTQYFGPGTRLTVL.

The gene calls are TRBV27 and TRBJ2-7; D perhaps matches TRBD1 (6 bases). The V gene's germline CDR1 is MNHEY and CDR2 SMNVEV (reference sequence). Trimming removed 9 bases at V and 5 bases at J, with 20 bases between. The CDR3 loop spans 14 amino acids. The CDR3 is CASTSRGNHNEQYF. The DNA of the CDR3 is TGTGCCAGTACAAGCAGGGGTAATCATAACGAGCAGTACTTC.